The source of this T cell receptor (beta chain) is a study of T cells after yellow fever vaccination. Study-wide points: In post-booster samples, most primary-vaccination clones reappeared (approximately 97% CD4, roughly 88% CD8).

The sample holds a few counts of this clonotype. What it recognizes is unknown. TCRdb processed the 5' RACE reads anew with MiXCR; each CDR3 protein has one entry. The table records hundreds of thousands of distinct CDR3 sequences, about 12% of them present only once. Looked up from germline, CDR1 is SGHTA and CDR2 is FQGNSA. V dropped 1 base and J dropped 5; count of bases not matched to a gene: 10. The CDR3 is made up of 17 amino acids. Here the sequenced sample was PBMCs, taken on the day of the yellow fever booster vaccination. This receptor was taken from a man aged 30 to 39 who received the YFV17D yellow fever vaccine. V and J are TRBV7-2 and TRBJ2-5, with 10 positions matching TRBD2. The CDR3 is CASSLGELAGSGETQYF. In nucleotides, the CDR3 is TGTGCCAGCAGCTTAGGCGAACTAGCGGGGAGTGGTGAGACCCAGTACTTC.